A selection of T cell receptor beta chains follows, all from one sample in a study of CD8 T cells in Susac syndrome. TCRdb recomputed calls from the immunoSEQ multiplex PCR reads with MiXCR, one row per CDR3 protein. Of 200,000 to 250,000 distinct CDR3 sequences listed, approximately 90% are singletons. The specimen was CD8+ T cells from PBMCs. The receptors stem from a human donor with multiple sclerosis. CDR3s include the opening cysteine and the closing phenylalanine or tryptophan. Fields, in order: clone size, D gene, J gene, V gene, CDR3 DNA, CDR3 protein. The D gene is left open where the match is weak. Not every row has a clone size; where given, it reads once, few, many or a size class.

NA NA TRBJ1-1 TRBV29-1 TGCAGCGTTGCTGAAGCTTTCTTT CSVAEAFF
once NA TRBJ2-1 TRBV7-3 TGTGCCAGCAGCTTACGGGAGCCCCCCTACAATGAGCAGTTCTTC CASSLREPPYNEQFF
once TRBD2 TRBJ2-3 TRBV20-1 TGCAGTGCTACCATCAGCCCGGGGGGGGGTCTAACAGATACGCAGTATTTT CSATISPGGGLTDTQYF
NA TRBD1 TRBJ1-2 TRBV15 TGTGCCACCAGCGGGGGACAGGGGCTGAACTATGGCTACACCTTC CATSGGQGLNYGYTF
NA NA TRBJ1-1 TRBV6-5 TGTGCCAGCAGGCGCGGGACGGGGACTGAAGCTTTCTTT CASRRGTGTEAFF
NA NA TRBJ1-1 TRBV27 TGTGCCAGCAGTCCCACGCCACAGGGACGTAGCACTGAAGCTTTCTTT CASSPTPQGRSTEAFF
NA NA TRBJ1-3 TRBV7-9 TGTGCCAGCAGCTTATCGGGGCGGAGAAACACCATATATTTT CASSLSGRRNTIYF
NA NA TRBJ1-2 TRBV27 TGTGCCAGCAGTTTGGCGGGCCGGGGCTATGGCTACACCTTC CASSLAGRGYGYTF
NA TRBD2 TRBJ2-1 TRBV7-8 TGTGCCAGCAGCTTAGTTAGGACTAGCGCCTACAATGAGCAGTTCTTC CASSLVRTSAYNEQFF
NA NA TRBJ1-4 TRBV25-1 TGTGCCAGCAGTGAAGGTCAGCTAAATGAAAAACTGTTTTTT CASSEGQLNEKLFF
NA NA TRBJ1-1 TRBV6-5 TGTGCCAGCAGTTACGAGGTGAACACTGAAGCTTTCTTT CASSYEVNTEAFF
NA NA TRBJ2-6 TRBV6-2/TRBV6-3 TGTGCCAGCAGTCCATATGTTGGGCGGATCAGACAGGAACTCTCTGGGGCCAACGTCCTGACTTTC CASSPYVGRIRQELSGANVLTF
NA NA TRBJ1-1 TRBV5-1 TGCGCCAGCAGCTCCTACGTGAGCGGGCCTGAAGCTTTCTTT CASSSYVSGPEAFF
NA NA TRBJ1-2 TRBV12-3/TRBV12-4 TGTGCCAGCAGTTTAGGTCCGTCGGGAGGGCTTGGGGGCTACACCTTC CASSLGPSGGLGGYTF
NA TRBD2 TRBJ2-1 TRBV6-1 TGTGCCAGCAGTGAAGGACTAGCGACCTACAATGAGCAGTTCTTC CASSEGLATYNEQFF
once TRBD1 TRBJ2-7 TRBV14 TGTGCCAGCAGCCATGGCCGGGACAGCCAGGACTACGAGCAGTACTTC CASSHGRDSQDYEQYF
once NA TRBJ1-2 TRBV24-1 TGTGCCACCAGTGATTCGAATTACGGCCACACCTTC CATSDSNYGHTF
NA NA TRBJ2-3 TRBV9 TGTGCCAGCAGCGGGTGGGGGTCCGCCGATACGCAGTATTTT CASSGWGSADTQYF
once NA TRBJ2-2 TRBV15 TGTGCCACCAGCACCGGGGCCGGGGAGCTGTTTTTT CATSTGAGELFF
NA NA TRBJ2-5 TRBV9 TGTGCCAGCAGCGTTGGGGGCGGGACCCAGTACTTC CASSVGGGTQYF
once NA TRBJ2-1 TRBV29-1 TGCAGCGTTGATACGGGAGACTACAATGAGCAGTTCTTC CSVDTGDYNEQFF
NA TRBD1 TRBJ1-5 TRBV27 TGTGCCAGCACCCGCACAGGGGTGGGCAATCAGCCCCAGCATTTT CASTRTGVGNQPQHF
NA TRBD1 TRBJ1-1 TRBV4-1 TGCGCCAGCAGCCAAGGACAGGGGCAGGGGACTGAAGCTTTCTTT CASSQGQGQGTEAFF
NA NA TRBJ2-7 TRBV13 TGTGCCAGCAGCAAGGCGAGCTTCTACGAGCAGTACTTC CASSKASFYEQYF
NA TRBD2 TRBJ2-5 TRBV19 TGTGCCAGTAGATACGCTAGCGGGGGACAAGAGACCCAGTACTTC CASRYASGGQETQYF
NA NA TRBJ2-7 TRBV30 TGTGCCTGGAACACGGAGGGACCGTACGAGCAGTACTTC CAWNTEGPYEQYF
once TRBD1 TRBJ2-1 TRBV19 TGTGCCAGTAGTATATACGGGGCGGGACAGGGGAAGTTCTTC CASSIYGAGQGKFF
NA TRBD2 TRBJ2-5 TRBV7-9 TGTGCCAGCAGCTTAAAGGTCCTGCGGGGAGGGGAGACCCAGTACTTC CASSLKVLRGGETQYF
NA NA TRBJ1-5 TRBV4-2 TGTGCCAGCAGCCAAGGGGGCGAGAATCAGCCCCAGCATTTT CASSQGGENQPQHF
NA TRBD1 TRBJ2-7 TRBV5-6 TGTGCCAGCAGCCCCGGGACCACTTCAGGGGGTTTCCTTTACGAGCAGTACTTC CASSPGTTSGGFLYEQYF
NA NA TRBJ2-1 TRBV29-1 TGCAGCGTTGACGTAGGCTCCTACAATGAGCAGTTCTTC CSVDVGSYNEQFF
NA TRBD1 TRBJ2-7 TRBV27 TGTGCCAGCAGTTTAGGACAGGGAGGCTGGGAGCAGTACTTC CASSLGQGGWEQYF